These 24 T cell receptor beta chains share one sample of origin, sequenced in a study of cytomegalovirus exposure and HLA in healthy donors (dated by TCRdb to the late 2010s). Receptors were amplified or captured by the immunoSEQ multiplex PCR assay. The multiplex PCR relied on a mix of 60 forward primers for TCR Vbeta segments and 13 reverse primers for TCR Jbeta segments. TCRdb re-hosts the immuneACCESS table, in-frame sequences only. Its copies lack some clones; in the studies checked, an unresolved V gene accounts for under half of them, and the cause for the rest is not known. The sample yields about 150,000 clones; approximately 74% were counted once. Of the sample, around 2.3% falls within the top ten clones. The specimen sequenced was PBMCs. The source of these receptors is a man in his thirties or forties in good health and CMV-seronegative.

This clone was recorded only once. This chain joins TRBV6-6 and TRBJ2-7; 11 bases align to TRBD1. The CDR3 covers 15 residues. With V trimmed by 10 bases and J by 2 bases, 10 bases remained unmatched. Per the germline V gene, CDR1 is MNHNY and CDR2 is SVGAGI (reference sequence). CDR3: CATKSGTGGTYEQYF. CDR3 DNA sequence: TGTGCCACTAAGTCGGGGACAGGGGGAACCTACGAGCAGTACTTC.

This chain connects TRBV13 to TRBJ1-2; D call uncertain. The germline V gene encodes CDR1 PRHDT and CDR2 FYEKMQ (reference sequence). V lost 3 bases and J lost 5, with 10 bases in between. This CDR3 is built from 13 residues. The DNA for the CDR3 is TGTGCCAGCAGCTTGGGCGAGACGTATGGCTACACCTTC. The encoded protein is CASSLGETYGYTF.

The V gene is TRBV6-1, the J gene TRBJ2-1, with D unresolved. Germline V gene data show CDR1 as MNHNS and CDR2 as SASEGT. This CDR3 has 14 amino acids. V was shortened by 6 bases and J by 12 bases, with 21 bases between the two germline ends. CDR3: CASSVSGALTRQFF. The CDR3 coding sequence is TGTGCCAGCAGCGTCTCAGGTGCCCTTACACGGCAGTTCTTC.

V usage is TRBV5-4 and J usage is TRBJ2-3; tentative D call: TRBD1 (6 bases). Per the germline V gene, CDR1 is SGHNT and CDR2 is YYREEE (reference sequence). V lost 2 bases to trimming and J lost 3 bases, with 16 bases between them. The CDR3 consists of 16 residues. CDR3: CASSFEQGARTDTQYF. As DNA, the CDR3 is TGTGCCAGCAGCTTCGAACAGGGAGCGAGGACAGATACGCAGTATTTT.

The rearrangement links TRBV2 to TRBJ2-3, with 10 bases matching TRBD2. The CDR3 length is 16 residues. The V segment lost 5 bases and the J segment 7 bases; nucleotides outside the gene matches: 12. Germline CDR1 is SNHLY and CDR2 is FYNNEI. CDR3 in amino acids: CASSPITSGDIYTQYF. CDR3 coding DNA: TGTGCCAGCAGTCCGATAACTAGCGGGGACATTTATACGCAGTATTTT.

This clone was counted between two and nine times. DNA of the CDR3: TGTGCCAGCAGTGTGGAGGCTAATGAAAAACTGTTTTTT. This encodes CASSVEANEKLFF. V gene TRBV6-1 combines with J gene TRBJ1-4; D is undetermined. V shed 4 bases and J shed 3 bases, with 6 bases lying between them. Germline CDR1 and CDR2: MNHNS and SASEGT. The CDR3 is 13 residues long.

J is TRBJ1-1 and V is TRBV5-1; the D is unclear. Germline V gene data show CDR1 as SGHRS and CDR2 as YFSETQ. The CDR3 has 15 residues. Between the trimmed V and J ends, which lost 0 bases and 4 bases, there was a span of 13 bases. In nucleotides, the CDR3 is TGCGCCAGCAGCTTGGAGAATATCCGGGGCACTGAAGCTTTCTTT. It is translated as CASSLENIRGTEAFF.

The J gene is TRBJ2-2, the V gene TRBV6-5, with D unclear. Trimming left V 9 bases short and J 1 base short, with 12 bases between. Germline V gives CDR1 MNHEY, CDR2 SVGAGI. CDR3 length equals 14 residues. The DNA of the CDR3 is TGTGCCAGTGCTTCGAACGGGAACACCGGGGAGCTGTTTTTT. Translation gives CASASNGNTGELFF.

The CDR3 DNA follows: TGTGCCAGCAGCGGGGACAGGCAGCGCCCTGAAGCTTTCTTT. Its translation is CASSGDRQRPEAFF. The V and J genes are TRBV7-9 and TRBJ1-1; 8 bases are a match to TRBD1. V was clipped by 5 bases and J by 6 bases; unmatched bases: 8. There are 14 residues in the CDR3. Per germline, CDR1 SEHNR and CDR2 FQNEAQ (reference sequence). The entire variable domain, with the rest obtained from reference TRBV7-9 and TRBJ1-1, is as follows: DTGVSQNPRHKITKRGQNVTFRCDPISEHNRLYWYRQTLGQGPEFLTYFQNEAQLEKSRLLSDRFSAERPKGSFSTLEIQRTEQGDSAMYLCASSGDRQRPEAFFGQGTRLTVV.

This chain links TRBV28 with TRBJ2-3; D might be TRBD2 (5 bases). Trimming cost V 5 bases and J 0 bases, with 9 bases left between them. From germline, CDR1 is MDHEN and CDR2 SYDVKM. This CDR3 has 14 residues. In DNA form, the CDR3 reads TGTGCCAGCAGTCCAGCGGCTAGCACAGATACGCAGTATTTT. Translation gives CASSPAASTDTQYF.

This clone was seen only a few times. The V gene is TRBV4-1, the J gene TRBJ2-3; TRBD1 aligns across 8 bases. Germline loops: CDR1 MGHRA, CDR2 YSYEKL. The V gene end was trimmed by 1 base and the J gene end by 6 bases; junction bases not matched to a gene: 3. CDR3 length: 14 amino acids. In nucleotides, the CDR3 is TGCGCCAGCAGCCAAGCGACAGGGGACGATACGCAGTATTTT. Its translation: CASSQATGDDTQYF.

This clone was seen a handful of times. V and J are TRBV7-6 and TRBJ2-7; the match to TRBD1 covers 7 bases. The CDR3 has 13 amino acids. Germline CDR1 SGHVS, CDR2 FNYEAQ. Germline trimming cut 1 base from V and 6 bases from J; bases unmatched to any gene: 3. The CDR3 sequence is CASSLGQGLEQYF. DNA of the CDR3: TGTGCCAGCAGCTTAGGACAGGGTCTCGAGCAGTACTTC.

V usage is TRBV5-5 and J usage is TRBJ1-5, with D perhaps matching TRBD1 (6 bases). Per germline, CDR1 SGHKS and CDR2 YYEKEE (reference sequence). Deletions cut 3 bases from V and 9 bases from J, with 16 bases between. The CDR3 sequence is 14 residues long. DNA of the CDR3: TGTGCCAGCAGCTCTGACAGGTCAATCCGGCCCCAGCATTTT. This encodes CASSSDRSIRPQHF.

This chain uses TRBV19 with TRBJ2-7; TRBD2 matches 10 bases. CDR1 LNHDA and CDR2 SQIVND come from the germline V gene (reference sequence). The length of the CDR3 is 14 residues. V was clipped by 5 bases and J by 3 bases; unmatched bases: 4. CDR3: CASSSQRGGYEQYF. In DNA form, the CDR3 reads TGTGCCAGTAGTTCTCAGCGGGGGGGCTACGAGCAGTACTTC. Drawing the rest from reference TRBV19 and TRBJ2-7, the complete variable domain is DGGITQSPKYLFRKEGQNVTLSCEQNLNHDAMYWYRQDPGQGLRLIYYSQIVNDFQKGDIAEGYSVSREKKESFPLTVTSAQKNPTAFYLCASSSQRGGYEQYFGPGTRLTVT.

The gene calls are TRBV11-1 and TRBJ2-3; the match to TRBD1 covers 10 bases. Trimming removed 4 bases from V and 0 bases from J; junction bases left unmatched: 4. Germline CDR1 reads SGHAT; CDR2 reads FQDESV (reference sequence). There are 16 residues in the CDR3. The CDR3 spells CASSSRTGGSTDTQYF. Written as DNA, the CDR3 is TGTGCCAGCAGCTCCCGGACAGGGGGAAGCACAGATACGCAGTATTTT. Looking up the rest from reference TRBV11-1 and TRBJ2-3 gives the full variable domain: EAEVAQSPRYKITEKSQAVAFWCDPISGHATLYWYRQILGQGPELLVQFQDESVVDDSQLPKDRFSAERLKGVDSTLKIQPAELGDSAMYLCASSSRTGGSTDTQYFGPGTRLTVL.

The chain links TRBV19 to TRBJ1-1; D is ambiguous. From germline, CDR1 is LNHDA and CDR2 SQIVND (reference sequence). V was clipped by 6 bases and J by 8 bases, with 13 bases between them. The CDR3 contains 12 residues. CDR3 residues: CASRHSTGEAFF. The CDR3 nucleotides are TGTGCCAGTAGACACAGTACGGGGGAAGCTTTCTTT.

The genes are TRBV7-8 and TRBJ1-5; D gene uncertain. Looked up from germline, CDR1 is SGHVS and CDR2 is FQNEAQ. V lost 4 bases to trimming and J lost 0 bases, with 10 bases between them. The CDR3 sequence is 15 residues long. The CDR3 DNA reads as TGTGCCAGCAGCTCCTTGGGCCTTAGCAATCAGCCCCAGCATTTT. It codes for CASSSLGLSNQPQHF.

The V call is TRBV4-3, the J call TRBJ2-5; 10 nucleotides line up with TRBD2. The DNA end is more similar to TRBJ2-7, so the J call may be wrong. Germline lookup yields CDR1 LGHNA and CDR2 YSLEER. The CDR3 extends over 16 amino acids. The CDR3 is CASSQDGAGGSYEQYF. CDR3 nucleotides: TGCGCCAGCAGCCAAGACGGAGCGGGGGGGTCCTACGAGCAGTACTTC.

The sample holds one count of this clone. CDR3 residues: CASSTGQGELQETQYF. CDR3 nucleotide sequence: TGTGCCAGTAGTACGGGACAGGGGGAGCTCCAAGAGACCCAGTACTTC. This chain joins TRBV19 and TRBJ2-5, with 11 bases matching TRBD1. J gave up 1 base and V 4 bases, and 5 bases lay outside the gene matches. Germline V gives CDR1 LNHDA, CDR2 SQIVND (reference sequence). The CDR3 sequence is 16 residues long.

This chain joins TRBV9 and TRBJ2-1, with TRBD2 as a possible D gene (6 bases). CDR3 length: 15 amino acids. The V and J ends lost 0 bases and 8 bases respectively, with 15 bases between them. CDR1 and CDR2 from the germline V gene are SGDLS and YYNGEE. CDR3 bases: TGTGCCAGCAGCGTAGGGACTGGGGGGATCTATGAGCAGTTCTTC. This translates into CASSVGTGGIYEQFF.

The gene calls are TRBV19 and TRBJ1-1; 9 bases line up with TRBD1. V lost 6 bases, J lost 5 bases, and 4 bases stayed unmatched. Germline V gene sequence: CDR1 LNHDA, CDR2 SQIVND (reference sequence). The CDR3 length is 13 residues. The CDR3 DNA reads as TGTGCCAGTAGGGACAGGGGTAGGACTGAAGCTTTCTTT. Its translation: CASRDRGRTEAFF.

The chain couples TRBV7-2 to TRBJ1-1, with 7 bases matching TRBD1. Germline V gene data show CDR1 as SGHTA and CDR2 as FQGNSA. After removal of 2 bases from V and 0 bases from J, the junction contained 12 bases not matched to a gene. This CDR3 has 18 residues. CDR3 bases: TGTGCCAGCAGCTTACCCGGACAGGTTGACTGGATGAACACTGAAGCTTTCTTT. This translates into CASSLPGQVDWMNTEAFF.

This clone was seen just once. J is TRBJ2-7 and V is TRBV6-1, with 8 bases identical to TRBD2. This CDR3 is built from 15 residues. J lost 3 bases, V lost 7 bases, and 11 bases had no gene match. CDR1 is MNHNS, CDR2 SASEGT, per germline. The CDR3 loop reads CASILSGVLDYEQYF. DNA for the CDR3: TGTGCCAGCATCCTTAGCGGGGTCCTCGACTACGAGCAGTACTTC.

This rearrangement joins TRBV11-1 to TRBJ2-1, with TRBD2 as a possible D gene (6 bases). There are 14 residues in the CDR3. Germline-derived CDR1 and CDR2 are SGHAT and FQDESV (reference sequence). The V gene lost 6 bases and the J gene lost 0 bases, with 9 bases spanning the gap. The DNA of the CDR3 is TGTGCCAGCAGTTCGGGGGTCTCCTACAATGAGCAGTTCTTC. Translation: CASSSGVSYNEQFF.